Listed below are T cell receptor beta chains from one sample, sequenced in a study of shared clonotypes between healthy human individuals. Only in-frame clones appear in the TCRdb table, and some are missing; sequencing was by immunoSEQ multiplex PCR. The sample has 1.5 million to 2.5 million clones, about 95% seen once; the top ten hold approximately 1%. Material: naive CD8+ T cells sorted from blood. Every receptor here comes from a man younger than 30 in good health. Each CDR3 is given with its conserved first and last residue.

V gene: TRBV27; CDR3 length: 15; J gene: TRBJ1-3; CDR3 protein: CASSSRGSYGNTIYF
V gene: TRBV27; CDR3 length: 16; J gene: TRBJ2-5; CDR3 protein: CASSLRLAGYQETQYF
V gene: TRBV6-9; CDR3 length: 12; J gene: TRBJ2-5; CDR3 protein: CASTRIQETQYF
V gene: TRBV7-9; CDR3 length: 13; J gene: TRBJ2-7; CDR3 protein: CASSPSGRYEQYF
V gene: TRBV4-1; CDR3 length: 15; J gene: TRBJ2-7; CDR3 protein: CASSQTTSGSHEQYF
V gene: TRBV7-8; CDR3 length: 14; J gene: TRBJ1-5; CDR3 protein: CASSWDASNQPQHF
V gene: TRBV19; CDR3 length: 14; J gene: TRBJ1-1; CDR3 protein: CASIGIGAGTEAFF
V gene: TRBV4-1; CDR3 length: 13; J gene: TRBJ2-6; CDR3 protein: CASSHVGANVLTF
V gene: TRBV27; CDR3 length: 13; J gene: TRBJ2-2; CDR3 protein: CASSLSSAGELFF
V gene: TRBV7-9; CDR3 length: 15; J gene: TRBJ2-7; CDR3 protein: CASSSFLAGGYEQYF
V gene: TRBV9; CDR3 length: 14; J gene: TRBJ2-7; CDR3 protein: CASSVGDRPYEQYF
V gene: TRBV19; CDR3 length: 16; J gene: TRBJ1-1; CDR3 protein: CASTIDRGSMNTEAFF
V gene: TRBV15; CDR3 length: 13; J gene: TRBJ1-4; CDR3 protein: CATRGTANEKLFF
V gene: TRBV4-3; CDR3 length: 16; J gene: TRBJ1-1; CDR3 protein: CASSYGQGIANTEAFF
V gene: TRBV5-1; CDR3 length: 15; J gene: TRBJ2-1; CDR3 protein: CASSLLSGVYNEQFF
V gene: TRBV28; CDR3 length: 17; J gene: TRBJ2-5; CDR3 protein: CASSTGTGVTNWETQYF
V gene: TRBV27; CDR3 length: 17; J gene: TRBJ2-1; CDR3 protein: CASSQPAAGGTYNEQFF
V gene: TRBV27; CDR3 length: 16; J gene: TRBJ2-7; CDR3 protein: CASSQLYQRGPYEQYF
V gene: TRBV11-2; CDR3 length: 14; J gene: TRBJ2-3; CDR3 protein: CASKGSASTDTQYF
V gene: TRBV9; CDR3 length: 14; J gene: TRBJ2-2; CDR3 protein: CASRLGRANGELFF
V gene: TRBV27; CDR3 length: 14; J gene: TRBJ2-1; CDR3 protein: CASSSLASYNEQFF
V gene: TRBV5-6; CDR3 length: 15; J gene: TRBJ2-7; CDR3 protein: CASSPGGWDPYEQYF
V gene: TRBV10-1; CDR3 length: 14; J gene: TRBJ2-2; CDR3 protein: CASRPGQGTGELFF
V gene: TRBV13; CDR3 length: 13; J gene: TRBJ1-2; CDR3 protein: CASSLGPNYGYTF
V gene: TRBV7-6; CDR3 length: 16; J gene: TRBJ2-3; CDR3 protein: CASTPRLAGSPDTQYF
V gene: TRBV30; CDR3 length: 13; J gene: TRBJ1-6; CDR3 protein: CAWSGQNNSPLHF
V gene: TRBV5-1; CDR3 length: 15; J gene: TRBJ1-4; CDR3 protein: CASSLGGGYNEKLFF
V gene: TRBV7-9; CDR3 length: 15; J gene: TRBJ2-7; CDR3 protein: CASSDPGQGAHEQYF
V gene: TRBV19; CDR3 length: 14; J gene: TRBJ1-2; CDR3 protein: CASRDEWGASGYTF
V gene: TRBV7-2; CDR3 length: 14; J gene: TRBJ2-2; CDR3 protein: CASSLVGPTGELFF
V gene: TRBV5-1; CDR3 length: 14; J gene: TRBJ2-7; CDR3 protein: CASSLGGGPYEQYF
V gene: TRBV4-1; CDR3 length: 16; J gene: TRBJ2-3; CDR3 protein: CASSQVEGRVTDTQYF
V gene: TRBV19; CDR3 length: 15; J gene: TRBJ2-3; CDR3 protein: CASSISGASTDTQYF
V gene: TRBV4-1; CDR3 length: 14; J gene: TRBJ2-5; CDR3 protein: CASSQDEGLETQYF
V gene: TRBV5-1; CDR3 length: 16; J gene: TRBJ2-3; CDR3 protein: CASSLDLQGIADTQYF
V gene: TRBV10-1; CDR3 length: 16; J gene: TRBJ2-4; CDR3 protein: CASSERGLEAKNIQYF
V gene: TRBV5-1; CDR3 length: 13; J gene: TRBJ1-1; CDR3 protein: CASSLVGYTEAFF
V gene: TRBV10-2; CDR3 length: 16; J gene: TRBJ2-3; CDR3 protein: CASSPGTSVATDTQYF
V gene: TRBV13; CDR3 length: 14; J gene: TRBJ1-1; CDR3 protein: CASSFGTPNTEAFF
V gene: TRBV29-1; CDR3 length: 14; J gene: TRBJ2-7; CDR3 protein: CSVRGLDGSYEQYF
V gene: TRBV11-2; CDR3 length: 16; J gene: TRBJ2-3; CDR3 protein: CASSFRGGERADTQYF
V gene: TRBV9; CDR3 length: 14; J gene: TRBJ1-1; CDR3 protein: CASSVAGARTEAFF
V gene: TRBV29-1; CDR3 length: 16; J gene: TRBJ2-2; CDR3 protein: CSVEGWASTNTGELFF
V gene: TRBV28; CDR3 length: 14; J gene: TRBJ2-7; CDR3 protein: CASSFGQIAYEQYF
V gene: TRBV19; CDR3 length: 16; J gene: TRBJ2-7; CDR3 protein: CASSIWFERSSYEQYF
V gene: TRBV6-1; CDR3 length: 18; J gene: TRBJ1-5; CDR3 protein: CASSEMPPWDRTYQPQHF
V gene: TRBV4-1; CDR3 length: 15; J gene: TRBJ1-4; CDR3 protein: CASSLELGVNEKLFF
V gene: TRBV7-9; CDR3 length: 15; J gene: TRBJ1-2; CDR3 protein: CASGSREGGALGYTF
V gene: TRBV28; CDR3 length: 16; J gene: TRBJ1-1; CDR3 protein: CASSLFLGAGDTEAFF
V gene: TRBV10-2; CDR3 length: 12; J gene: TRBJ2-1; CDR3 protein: CASSEGNDEQFF
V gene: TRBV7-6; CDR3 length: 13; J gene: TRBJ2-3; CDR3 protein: CASSLANTDTQYF
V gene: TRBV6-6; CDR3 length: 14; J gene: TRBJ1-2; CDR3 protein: CASSLGTGDYGYTF
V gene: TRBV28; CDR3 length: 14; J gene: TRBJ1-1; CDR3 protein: CASSLVGEATEAFF
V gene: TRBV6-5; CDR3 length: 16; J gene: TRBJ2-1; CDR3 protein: CASSYFRQGPGVEQFF
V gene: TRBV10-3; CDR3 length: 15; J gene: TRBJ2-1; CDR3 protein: CAISGLAGDLAEQFF